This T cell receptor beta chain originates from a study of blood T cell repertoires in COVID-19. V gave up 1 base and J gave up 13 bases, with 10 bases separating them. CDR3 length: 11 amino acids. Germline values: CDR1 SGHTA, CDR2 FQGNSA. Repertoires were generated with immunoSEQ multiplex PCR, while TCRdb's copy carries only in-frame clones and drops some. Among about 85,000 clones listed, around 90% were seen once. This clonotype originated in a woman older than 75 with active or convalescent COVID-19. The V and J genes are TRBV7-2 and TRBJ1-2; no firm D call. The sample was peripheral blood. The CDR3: CASSLVSVGTF. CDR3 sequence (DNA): TGTGCCAGCAGCTTAGTCAGCGTGGGCACCTTC.